These 5 T cell receptor beta chains originate from one sample sequenced in a study of cytomegalovirus exposure and HLA in healthy donors. The PCR was carried out with 60 Vbeta primers and 13 Jbeta primers. The assay was immunoSEQ multiplex PCR, and TCRdb's table has in-frame clones only and misses some. The top ten hold roughly 9.8% of the sample, which has about 98,000 clones, more than 70% seen once. The sequenced sample was PBMCs. The receptors here all came from a man aged 18 to 29 in good health and CMV-seropositive.

This sequence joins TRBV12-5 and TRBJ1-1; 9 positions agree with TRBD1. The CDR3 covers 17 residues. The V gene end was trimmed by 6 bases and the J gene end by 1 base; junction bases not matched to a gene: 12. From germline, CDR1 is LGHNT and CDR2 FRNRAP. CDR3 sequence: CASGLDLDRGGNTEAFF. The CDR3 bases are TGTGCTAGTGGCCTCGACTTGGACAGGGGAGGGAACACTGAAGCTTTCTTT.

The V gene is TRBV20-1, the J gene TRBJ1-4, with D unresolved. V was trimmed by 5 bases and J by 8 bases, leaving 9 bases between them. Germline values: CDR1 DFQATT, CDR2 SNEGSKA (reference sequence). This CDR3 spans 11 amino acids. The CDR3 DNA reads as TGCAGTGCTCCGAGCAGGGAAAAACTGTTTTTT. It encodes CSAPSREKLFF.

The V and J genes are TRBV5-4 and TRBJ2-7; 10 positions match TRBD1. This CDR3 region has 14 residues. Germline V gene data show CDR1 as SGHNT and CDR2 as YYREEE (reference sequence). V gave up 3 bases and J gave up 7 bases; unmatched junction bases: 7. CDR3 sequence (DNA): TGTGCCAGCAGCTCAGGACAGGGGGAGTATGAGCAGTACTTC. Protein product: CASSSGQGEYEQYF.

V and J are TRBV29-1 and TRBJ2-7; D remains unclear. Germline CDR1 SQVTM, CDR2 ANQGSEA. The V end was cut by 4 bases, the J end by 2 bases, with 9 bases between. CDR3 size: 12 residues. The CDR3 DNA sequence: TGCAGCGTTGGGCCACAAACCTACGAGCAGTACTTC. Protein sequence: CSVGPQTYEQYF.

The chain joins TRBV18 to TRBJ2-5; TRBD1 aligns across 7 bases. Per the germline V gene, CDR1 is KGHSH and CDR2 is LQKENI. This CDR3 is 17 amino acids long. The junction had 9 bases not matched to a gene; V was cut back by 1 base and J by 1 base. The CDR3 sequence: CASSPLTGARGQETQYF. The CDR3 DNA sequence: TGTGCCAGCTCACCACTAACAGGGGCCCGGGGCCAAGAGACCCAGTACTTC. The full variable domain, with the rest looked up from reference TRBV18 and TRBJ2-5, is NAGVMQNPRHLVRRRGQEARLRCSPMKGHSHVYWYRQLPEEGLKFMVYLQKENIIDESGMPKERFSAEFPKEGPSILRIQQVVRGDSAAYFCASSPLTGARGQETQYFGPGTRLLVL.